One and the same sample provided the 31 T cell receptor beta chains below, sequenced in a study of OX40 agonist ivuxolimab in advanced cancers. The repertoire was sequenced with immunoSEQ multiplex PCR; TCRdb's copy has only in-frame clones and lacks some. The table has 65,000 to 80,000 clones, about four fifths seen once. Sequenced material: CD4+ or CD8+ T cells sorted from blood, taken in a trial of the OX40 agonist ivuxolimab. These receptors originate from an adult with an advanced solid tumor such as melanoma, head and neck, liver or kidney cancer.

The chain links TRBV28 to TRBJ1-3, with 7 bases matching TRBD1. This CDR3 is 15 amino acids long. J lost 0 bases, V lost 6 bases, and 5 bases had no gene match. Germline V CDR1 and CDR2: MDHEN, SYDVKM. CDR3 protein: CASSQGGSSGNTIYF. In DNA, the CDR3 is TGTGCCAGCAGCCAAGGGGGCTCCTCTGGAAACACCATATATTTT.

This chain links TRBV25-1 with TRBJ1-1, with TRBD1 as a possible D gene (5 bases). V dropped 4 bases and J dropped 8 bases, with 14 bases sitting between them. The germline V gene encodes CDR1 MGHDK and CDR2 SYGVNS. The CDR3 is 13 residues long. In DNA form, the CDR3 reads TGTGCCAGCAGTGGATTTCAGGGATTAGAAGCTTTCTTT. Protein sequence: CASSGFQGLEAFF.

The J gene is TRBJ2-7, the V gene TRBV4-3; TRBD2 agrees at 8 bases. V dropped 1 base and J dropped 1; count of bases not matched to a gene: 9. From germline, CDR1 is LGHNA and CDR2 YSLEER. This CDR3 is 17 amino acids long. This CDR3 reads CASSQVGPGGPSYEQYF. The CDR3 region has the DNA TGCGCCAGCAGCCAAGTGGGCCCGGGAGGGCCGTCCTACGAGCAGTACTTC.

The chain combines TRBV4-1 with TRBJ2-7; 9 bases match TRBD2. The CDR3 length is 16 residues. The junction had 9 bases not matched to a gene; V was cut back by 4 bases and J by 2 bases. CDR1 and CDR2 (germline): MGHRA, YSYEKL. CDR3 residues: CASSPTGTSITYEQYF. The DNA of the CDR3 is TGCGCCAGCAGCCCGACCGGGACTAGCATCACCTACGAGCAGTACTTC.

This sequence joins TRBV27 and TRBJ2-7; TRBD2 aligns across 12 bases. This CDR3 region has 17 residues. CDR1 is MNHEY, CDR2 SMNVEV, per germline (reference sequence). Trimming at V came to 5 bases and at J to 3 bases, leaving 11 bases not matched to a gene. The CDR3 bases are TGTGCCAGCAGTCCGCTAGCGGGAGGGAAAGCCCGCTACGAGCAGTACTTC. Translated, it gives CASSPLAGGKARYEQYF.

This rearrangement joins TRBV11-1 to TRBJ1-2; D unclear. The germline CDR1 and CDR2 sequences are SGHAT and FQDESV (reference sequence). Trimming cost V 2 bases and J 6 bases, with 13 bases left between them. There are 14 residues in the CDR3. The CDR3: CASSLPGPPHGYTF. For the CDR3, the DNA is TGTGCCAGCAGCTTACCGGGTCCGCCCCATGGCTACACCTTC.

This chain's CDR3 is CASSQVLGVPNSPLHF. In DNA, the CDR3 is TGCGCCAGCAGCCAAGTCCTGGGGGTACCTAATTCACCCCTCCACTTT. The genes are TRBV4-3 and TRBJ1-6; perhaps TRBD1 as D (5 bases). The CDR3 consists of 16 residues. The V gene's germline CDR1 is LGHNA and CDR2 YSLEER. The V and J ends lost 1 base and 6 bases respectively, with 13 bases between them.

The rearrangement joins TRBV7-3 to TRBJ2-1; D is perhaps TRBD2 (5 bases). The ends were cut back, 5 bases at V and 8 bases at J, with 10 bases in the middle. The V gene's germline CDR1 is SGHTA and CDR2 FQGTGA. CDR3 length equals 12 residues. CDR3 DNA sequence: TGTGCCAGCAGCCCCCGAGCGGATGAGCAGTTCTTC. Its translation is CASSPRADEQFF.

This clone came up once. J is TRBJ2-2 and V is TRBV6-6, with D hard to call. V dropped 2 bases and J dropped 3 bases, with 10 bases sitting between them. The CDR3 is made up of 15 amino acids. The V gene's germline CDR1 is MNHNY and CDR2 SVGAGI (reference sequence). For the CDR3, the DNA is TGTGCCAGCAGTTACGGCCCTACATACACCGGGGAGCTGTTTTTT. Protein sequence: CASSYGPTYTGELFF.

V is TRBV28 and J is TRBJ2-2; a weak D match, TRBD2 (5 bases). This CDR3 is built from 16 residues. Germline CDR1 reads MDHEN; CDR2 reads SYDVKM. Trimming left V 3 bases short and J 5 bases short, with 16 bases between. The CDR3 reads CASSFGPPKRTGELFF. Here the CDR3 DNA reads TGTGCCAGCAGTTTTGGACCCCCTAAGCGGACCGGGGAGCTGTTTTTT.

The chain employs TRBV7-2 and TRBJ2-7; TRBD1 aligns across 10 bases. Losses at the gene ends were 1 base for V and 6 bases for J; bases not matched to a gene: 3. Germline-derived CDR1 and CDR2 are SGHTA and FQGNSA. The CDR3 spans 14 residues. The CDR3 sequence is CASSLVRTGGEQYF. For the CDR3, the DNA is TGTGCCAGCAGCTTAGTCCGGACAGGGGGCGAGCAGTACTTC.

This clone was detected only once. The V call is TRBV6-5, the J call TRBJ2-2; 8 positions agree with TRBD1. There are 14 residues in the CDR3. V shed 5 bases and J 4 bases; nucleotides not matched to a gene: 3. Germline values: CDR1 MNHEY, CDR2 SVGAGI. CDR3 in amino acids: CASSIQGGTGELFF. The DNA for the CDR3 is TGTGCCAGCAGTATACAGGGGGGCACCGGGGAGCTGTTTTTT.

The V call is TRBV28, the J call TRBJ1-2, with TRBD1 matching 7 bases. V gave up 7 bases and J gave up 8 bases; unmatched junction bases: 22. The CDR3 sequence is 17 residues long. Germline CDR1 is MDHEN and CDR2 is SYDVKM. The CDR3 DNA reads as TGTGCCAGCATCGGCGGGTTCTCGGGACAGCCGACGGGCGGCTACACCTTC. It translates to CASIGGFSGQPTGGYTF.

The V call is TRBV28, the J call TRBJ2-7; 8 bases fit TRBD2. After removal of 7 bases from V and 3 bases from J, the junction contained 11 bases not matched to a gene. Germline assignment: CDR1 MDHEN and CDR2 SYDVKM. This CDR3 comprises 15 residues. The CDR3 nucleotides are TGTGCCAGCACGCGCGGGGGCGCGGGGGGCTACGAGCAGTACTTC. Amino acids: CASTRGGAGGYEQYF.

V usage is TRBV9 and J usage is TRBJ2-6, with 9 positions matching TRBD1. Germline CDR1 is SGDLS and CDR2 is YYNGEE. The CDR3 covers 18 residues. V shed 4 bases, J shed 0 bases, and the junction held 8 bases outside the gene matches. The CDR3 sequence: CASSPQDRGISGANVLTF. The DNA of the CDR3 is TGTGCCAGCAGCCCCCAGGACAGGGGAATCTCTGGGGCCAACGTCCTGACTTTC.

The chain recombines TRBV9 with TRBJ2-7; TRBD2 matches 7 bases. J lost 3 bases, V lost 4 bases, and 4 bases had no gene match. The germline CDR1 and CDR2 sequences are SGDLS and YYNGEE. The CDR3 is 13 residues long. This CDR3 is CASSRGVDYEQYF. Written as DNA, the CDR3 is TGTGCCAGCAGCCGGGGGGTGGACTACGAGCAGTACTTC.

CDR3 DNA sequence: TGTGCCAGCAGCTCCCCCGGGACATCTGAACAGTTCTTC. It encodes CASSSPGTSEQFF. This sequence joins TRBV7-2 and TRBJ2-1; the D gene is possibly TRBD1 (6 bases). This CDR3 region has 13 residues. Trimming removed 4 bases from V and 13 bases from J, with 17 bases in between. The V gene's germline CDR1 is SGHTA and CDR2 FQGNSA.

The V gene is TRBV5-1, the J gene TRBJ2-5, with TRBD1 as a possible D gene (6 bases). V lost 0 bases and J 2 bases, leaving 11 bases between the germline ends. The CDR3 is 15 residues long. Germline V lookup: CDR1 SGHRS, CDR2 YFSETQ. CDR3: CASSLGGQPQETQYF. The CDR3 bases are TGCGCCAGCAGCTTGGGGGGGCAGCCTCAAGAGACCCAGTACTTC.

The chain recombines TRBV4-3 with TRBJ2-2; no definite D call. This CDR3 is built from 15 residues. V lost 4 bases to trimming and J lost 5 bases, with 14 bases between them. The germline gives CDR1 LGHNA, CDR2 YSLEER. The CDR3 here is CASSLLPGYTGELFF. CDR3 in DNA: TGCGCCAGCAGCCTCCTTCCCGGATATACCGGGGAGCTGTTTTTT.

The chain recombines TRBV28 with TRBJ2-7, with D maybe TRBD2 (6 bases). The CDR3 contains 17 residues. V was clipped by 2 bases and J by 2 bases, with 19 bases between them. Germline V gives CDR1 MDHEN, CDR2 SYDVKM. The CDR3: CASSLGTRLKPTYEQYF. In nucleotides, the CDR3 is TGTGCCAGCAGTTTAGGGACTCGACTGAAACCTACCTACGAGCAGTACTTC.

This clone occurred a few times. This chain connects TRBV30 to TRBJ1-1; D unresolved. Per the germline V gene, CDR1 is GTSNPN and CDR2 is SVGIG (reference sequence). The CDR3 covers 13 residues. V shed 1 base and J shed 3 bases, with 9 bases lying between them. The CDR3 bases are TGTGCCTGGAGTGAGTTACGGGACACTGAAGCTTTCTTT. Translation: CAWSELRDTEAFF.

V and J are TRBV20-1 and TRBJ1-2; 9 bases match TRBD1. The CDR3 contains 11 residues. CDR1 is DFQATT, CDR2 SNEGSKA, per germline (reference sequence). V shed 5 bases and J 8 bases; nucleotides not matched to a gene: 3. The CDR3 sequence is CSAGTGTGYTF. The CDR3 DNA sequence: TGCAGTGCTGGGACAGGGACGGGCTACACCTTC.

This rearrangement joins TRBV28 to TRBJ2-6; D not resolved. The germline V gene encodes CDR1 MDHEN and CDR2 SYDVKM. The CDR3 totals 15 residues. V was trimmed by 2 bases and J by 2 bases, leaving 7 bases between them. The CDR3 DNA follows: TGTGCCAGCAGTTTAGCCAGTCCTGGGGCCAACGTCCTGACTTTC. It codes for CASSLASPGANVLTF. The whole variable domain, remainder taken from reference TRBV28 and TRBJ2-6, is DVKVTQSSRYLVKRTGEKVFLECVQDMDHENMFWYRQDPGLGLRLIYFSYDVKMKEKGDIPEGYSVSREKKERFSLILESASTNQTSMYLCASSLASPGANVLTFGAGSRLTVL.

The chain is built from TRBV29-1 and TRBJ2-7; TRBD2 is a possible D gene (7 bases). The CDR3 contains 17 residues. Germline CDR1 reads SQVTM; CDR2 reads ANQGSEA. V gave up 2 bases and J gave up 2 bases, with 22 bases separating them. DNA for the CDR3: TGCAGCGTTGAATCCCCTGTTGGGGGGGCAACCCCCTACGAGCAGTACTTC. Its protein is CSVESPVGGATPYEQYF.

The CDR3 DNA reads TGTGCCAGCAGTTCCGACAGGGGGTGGAATTCACCCCTCCACTTT. This encodes CASSSDRGWNSPLHF. The chain links TRBV6-6 to TRBJ1-6; 9 bases match TRBD1. The germline CDR1 and CDR2 sequences are MNHNY and SVGAGI (reference sequence). V lost 4 bases to trimming and J lost 7 bases; unmatched junction nucleotides: 5. The CDR3 extends over 15 amino acids.

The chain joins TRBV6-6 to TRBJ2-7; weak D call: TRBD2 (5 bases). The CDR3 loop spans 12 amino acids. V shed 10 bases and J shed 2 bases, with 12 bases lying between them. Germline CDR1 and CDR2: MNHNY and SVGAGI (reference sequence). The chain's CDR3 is CATSGNTYEQYF. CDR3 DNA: TGTGCCACCTCCGGGAACACCTACGAGCAGTACTTC.

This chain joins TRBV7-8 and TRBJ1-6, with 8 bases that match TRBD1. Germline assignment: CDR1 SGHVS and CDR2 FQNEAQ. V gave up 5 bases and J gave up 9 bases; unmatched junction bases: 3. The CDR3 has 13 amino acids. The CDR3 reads CASSEDRGSPLHF. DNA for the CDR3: TGTGCCAGCAGCGAAGACAGGGGTTCACCCCTCCACTTT.

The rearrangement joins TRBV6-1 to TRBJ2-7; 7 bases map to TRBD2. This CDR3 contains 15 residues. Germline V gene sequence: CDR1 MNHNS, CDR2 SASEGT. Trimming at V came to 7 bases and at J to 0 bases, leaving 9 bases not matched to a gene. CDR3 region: CASNFGGSNSYEQYF. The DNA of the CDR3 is TGTGCCAGCAATTTCGGCGGGAGTAACTCCTACGAGCAGTACTTC.

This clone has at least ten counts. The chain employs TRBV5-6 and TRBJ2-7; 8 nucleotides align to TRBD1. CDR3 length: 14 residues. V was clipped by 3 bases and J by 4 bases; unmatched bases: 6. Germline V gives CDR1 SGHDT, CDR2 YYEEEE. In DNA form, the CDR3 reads TGTGCCAGCAGCTACGGACAGGGTCGATACGAGCAGTACTTC. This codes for CASSYGQGRYEQYF.

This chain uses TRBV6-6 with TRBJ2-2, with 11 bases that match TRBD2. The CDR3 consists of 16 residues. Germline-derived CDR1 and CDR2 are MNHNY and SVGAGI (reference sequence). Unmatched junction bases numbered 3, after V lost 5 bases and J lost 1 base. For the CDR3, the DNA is TGTGCCAGCAGTAAGCTAGCGGGGGGGAACACCGGGGAGCTGTTTTTT. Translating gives CASSKLAGGNTGELFF.

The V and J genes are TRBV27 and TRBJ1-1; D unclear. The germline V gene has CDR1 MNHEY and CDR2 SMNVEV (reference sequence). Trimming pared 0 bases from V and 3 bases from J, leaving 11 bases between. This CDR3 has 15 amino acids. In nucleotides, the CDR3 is TGTGCCAGCAGTTTATCGACACAGTTGTACACTGAAGCTTTCTTT. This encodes CASSLSTQLYTEAFF.